This entry concerns a single T cell receptor (beta chain). Generated by immunoSEQ multiplex PCR, the TCRdb table keeps only in-frame clones and is missing some. The table has around 140,000 clones, 92% seen once. These data come from a study of T cell responses to AZD1222 COVID-19 vaccine. This CDR3 has 13 residues. Germline lookup yields CDR1 SGHRS and CDR2 YFSETQ. The V gene lost 0 bases and the J gene lost 3 bases, with 4 bases spanning the gap. V is TRBV5-1 and J is TRBJ1-3; no definite D call. This sequence was found in an adult in good health. The input for sequencing was peripheral blood, taken on day 0 of AZD1222 vaccination. CDR3 residues: CASSLDGGNTIYF. The CDR3 DNA reads as TGCGCCAGCAGCTTGGACGGTGGAAACACCATATATTTT.